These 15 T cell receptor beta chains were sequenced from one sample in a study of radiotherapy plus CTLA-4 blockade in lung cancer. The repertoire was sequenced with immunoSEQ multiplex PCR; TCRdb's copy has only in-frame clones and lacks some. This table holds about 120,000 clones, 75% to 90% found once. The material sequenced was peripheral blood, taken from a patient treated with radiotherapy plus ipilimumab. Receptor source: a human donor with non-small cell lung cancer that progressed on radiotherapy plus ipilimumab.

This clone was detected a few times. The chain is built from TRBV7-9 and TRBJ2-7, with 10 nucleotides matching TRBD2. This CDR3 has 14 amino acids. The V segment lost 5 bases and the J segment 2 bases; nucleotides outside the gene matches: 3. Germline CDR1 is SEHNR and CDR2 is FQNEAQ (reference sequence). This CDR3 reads CASSPLAGTYEQYF. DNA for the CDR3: TGTGCCAGCAGCCCACTAGCGGGAACCTACGAGCAGTACTTC.

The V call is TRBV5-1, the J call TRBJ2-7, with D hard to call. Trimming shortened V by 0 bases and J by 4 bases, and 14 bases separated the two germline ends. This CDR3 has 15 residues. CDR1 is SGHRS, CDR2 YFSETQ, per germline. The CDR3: CASSLVVGSRYEQYF. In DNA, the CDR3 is TGCGCCAGCAGCTTGGTGGTTGGGTCAAGGTACGAGCAGTACTTC.

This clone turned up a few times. The CDR3 reads CASSQGLTPNGELFF. As DNA, the CDR3 is TGCGCCAGCAGCCAAGGACTTACCCCTAACGGGGAGCTGTTTTTT. The V call is TRBV5-1, the J call TRBJ2-2, with a possible D match to TRBD2 (5 bases). The CDR3 sequence is 15 residues long. Germline CDR1 SGHRS, CDR2 YFSETQ. The germline V and J ends were trimmed by 4 bases and 7 bases, with 17 bases remaining between them.

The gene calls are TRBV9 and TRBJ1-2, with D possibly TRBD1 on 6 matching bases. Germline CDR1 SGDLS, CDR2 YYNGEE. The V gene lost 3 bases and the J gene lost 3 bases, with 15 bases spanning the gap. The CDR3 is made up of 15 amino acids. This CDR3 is CASSASHRADYGYTF. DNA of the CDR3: TGTGCCAGCAGCGCCTCTCACAGGGCGGACTATGGCTACACCTTC.

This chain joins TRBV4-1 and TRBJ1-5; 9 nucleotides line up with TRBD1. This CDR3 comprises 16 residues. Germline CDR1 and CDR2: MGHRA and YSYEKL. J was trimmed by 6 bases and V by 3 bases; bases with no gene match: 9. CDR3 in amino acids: CASSQPGQGRTQPQHF. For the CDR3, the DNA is TGCGCCAGCAGCCAGCCGGGACAGGGAAGGACTCAGCCCCAGCATTTT.

The CDR3 DNA reads as TGCAGCGGCCGAACCCTGACTAGCGGGTTCACAGATACGCAGTATTTT. Translating gives CSGRTLTSGFTDTQYF. The gene calls are TRBV29-1 and TRBJ2-3; 10 bases agree with TRBD2. The trim removed 7 bases at V and 2 bases at J, leaving 12 bases unmatched. The CDR3 totals 16 residues. Germline V gives CDR1 SQVTM, CDR2 ANQGSEA.

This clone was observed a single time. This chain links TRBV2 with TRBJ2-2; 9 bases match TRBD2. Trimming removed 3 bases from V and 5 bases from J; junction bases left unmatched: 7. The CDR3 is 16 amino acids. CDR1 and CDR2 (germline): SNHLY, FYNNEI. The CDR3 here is CASSEAGLAGTGELFF. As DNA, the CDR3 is TGTGCCAGCAGTGAGGCTGGGCTAGCGGGAACCGGGGAGCTGTTTTTT.

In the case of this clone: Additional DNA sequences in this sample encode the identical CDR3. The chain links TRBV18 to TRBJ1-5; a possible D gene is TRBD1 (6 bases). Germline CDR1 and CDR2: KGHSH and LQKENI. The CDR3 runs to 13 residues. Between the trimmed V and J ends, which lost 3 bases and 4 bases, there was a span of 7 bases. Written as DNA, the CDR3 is TGTGCCAGCTCACCCGACAGGAATCAGCCCCAGCATTTT. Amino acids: CASSPDRNQPQHF.

CDR3 DNA: TGTGCCAGCAGTGGAGACAGGGGCACGTATGGCTACACCTTC. The encoded protein is CASSGDRGTYGYTF. V gene TRBV2 combines with J gene TRBJ1-2; 8 bases agree with TRBD1. CDR1 and CDR2 from the germline V gene are SNHLY and FYNNEI. Unmatched junction bases numbered 6, after V lost 4 bases and J lost 5 bases. The CDR3 length is 14 residues.

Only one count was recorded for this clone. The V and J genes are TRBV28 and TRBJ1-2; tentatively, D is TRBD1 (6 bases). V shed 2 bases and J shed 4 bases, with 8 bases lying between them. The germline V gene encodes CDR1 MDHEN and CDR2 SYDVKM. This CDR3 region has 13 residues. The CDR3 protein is CASSLVGAYGYTF. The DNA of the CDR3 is TGTGCCAGCAGTTTAGTGGGGGCCTATGGCTACACCTTC.

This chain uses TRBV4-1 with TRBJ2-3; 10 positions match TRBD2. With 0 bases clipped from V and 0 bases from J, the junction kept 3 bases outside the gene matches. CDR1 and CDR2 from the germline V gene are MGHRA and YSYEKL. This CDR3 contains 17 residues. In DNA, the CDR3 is TGCGCCAGCAGCCAAGATCTGACTAGCGGGAGCACAGATACGCAGTATTTT. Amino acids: CASSQDLTSGSTDTQYF.

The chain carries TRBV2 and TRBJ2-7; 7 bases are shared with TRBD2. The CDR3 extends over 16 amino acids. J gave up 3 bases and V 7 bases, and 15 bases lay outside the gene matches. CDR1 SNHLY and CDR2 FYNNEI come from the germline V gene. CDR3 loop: CASISLGRGSDYEQYF. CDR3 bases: TGTGCCAGCATCTCTCTAGGGAGGGGATCCGACTACGAGCAGTACTTC.

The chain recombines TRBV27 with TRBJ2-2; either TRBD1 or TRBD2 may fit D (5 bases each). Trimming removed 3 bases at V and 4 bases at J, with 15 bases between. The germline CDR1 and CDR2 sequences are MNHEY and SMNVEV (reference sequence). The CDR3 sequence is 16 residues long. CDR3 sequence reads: CASSLKGTGFTGELFF. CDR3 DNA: TGTGCCAGCAGTTTGAAAGGGACGGGATTCACCGGGGAGCTGTTTTTT.

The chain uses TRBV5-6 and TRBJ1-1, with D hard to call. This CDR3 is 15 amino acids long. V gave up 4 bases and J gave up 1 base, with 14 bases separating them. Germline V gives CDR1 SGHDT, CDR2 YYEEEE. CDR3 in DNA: TGTGCCAGCAGCCTAGGACGGATTTGGAACACTGAAGCTTTCTTT. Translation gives CASSLGRIWNTEAFF.

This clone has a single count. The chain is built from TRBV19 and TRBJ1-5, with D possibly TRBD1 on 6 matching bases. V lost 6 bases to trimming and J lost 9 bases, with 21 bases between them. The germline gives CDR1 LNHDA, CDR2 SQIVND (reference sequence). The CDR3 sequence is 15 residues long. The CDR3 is CASSDPRDTLWPQHF. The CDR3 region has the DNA TGTGCCAGTAGCGATCCCCGGGACACATTGTGGCCCCAGCATTTT.